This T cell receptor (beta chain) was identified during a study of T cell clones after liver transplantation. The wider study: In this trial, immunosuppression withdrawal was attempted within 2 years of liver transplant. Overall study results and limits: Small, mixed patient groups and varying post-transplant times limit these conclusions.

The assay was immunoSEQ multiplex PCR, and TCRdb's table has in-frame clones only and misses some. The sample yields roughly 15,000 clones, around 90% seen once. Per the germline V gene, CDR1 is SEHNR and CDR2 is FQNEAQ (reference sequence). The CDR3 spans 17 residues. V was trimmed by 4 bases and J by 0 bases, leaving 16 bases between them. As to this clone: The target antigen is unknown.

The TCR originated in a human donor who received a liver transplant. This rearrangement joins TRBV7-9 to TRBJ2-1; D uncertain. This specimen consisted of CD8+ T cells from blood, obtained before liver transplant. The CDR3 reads CASSSPREVSSYNEQFF. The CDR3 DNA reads TGTGCCAGCAGCTCCCCGAGAGAGGTTAGCTCCTACAATGAGCAGTTCTTC.